The clone carrying this T cell receptor (beta chain) was detected only once. Its antigen is unidentified. The PBMCs had their origin in approximately 10 ml of fresh peripheral blood. Amplification of TCR beta CDR3 regions used RNA as the template. HTBI primers were employed in a first-round RT-PCR of the TCR CDR3. One entry per CDR3 protein results from TCRdb running MiXCR on the multiplex PCR reads. The profile shows 450,000 to 500,000 distinct CDR3 sequences, around a fifth of them singletons. This sample is drawn from a study of T cells in Graves' hyperthyroidism and ophthalmopathy. Study results and limitations: Most clonotypes that expanded in the thyroid above 0.001 also showed up in blood.

The CDR3 runs 13 residues. Germline-derived CDR1 and CDR2 are DFQATT and SNEGSKA (reference sequence). V gave up 6 bases and J gave up 3 bases; unmatched junction bases: 5. Sequencing was done on a sample of blood. The clonotype comes from a woman in her 70s with Graves' ophthalmopathy. The V call is TRBV20-1, the J call TRBJ2-1; 7 nucleotides align to TRBD1. The CDR3 here is CSATGEFYNEQFF. In DNA, the CDR3 is TGCAGTGCAACAGGGGAGTTCTACAATGAGCAGTTCTTC.